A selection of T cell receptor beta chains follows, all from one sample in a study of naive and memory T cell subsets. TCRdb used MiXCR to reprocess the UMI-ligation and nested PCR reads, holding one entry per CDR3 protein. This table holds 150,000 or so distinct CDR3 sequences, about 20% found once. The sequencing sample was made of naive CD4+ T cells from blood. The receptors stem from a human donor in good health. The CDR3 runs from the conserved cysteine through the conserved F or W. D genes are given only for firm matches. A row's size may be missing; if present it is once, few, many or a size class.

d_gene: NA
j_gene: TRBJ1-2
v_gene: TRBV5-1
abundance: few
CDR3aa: CASSLRAGDDYGYTF
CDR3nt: TGCGCCAGCAGCTTGCGGGCAGGGGATGACTATGGCTACACCTTC

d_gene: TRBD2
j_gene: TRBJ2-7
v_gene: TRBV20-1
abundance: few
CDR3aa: CSARVGLAPFEQYF
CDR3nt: TGCAGTGCTAGAGTGGGACTAGCCCCTTTCGAGCAGTACTTC

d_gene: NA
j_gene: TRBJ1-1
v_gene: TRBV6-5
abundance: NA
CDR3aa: CASSGEMNTEAFF
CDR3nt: TGTGCCAGCAGTGGGGAGATGAACACTGAAGCTTTCTTT

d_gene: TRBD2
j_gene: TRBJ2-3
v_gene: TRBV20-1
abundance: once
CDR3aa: CSARDRPSGFGDTQYF
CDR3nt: TGCAGTGCTAGAGATCGGCCTAGCGGGTTTGGAGATACGCAGTATTTT

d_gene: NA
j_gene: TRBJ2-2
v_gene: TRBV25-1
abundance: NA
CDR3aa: CASNRDSGGELFF
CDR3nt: TGTGCCAGCAACAGGGATAGTGGCGGGGAGCTGTTTTTT

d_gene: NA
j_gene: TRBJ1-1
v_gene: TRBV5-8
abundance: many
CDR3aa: CASSFSEQRNTEAFF
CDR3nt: TGTGCCAGCAGCTTCAGTGAACAGAGGAACACTGAAGCTTTCTTT

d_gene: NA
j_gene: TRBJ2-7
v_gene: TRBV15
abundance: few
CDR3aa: CATSARGKTDGEQYF
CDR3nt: TGTGCCACCAGCGCCCGAGGGAAGACAGACGGCGAGCAGTACTTC

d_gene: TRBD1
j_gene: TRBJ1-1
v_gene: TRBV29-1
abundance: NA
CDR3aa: CSGDRGTEAFF
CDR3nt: TGCAGCGGAGACAGGGGGACTGAAGCTTTCTTT

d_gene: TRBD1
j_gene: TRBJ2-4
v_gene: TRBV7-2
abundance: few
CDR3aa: CASSLEGTGNRAKNIQYF
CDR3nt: TGTGCCAGCAGCTTAGAGGGGACAGGAAATAGGGCCAAAAACATTCAGTACTTC

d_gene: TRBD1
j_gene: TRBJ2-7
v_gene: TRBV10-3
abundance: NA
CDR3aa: CAISGQGADEQYF
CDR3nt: TGTGCCATCAGTGGACAGGGGGCGGACGAGCAGTACTTC

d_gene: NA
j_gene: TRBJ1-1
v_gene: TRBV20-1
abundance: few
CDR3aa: CSARNTEAFF
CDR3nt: TGCAGTGCTCGAAACACTGAAGCTTTCTTT

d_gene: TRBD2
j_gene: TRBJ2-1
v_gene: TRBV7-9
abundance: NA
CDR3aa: CASSPRLAGPRYNEQFF
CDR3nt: TGTGCCAGCAGCCCCCGACTAGCAGGACCGAGGTACAATGAGCAGTTCTTC

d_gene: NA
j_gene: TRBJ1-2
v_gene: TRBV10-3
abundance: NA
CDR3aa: CAVSPTTVDGYTF
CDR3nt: TGTGCCGTCAGCCCAACTACCGTGGATGGCTACACCTTC

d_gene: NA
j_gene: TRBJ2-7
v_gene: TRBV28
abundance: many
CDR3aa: CASRGLQTYEQYF
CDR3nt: TGTGCCAGCAGGGGCCTACAAACCTACGAGCAGTACTTC

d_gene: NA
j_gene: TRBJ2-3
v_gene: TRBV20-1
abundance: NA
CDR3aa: CSAKKASPRVSTDTQYF
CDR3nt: TGCAGTGCTAAGAAGGCCTCCCCCAGGGTTAGCACAGATACGCAGTATTTT

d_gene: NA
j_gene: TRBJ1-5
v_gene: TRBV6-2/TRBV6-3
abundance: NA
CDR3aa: CASSYTGQNQPQHF
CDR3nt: TGTGCCAGCAGTTACACCGGACAGAATCAGCCCCAGCATTTT

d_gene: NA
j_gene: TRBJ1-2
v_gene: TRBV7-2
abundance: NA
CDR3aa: CASSSLVGPPPIF
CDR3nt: TGTGCCAGCAGCTCCCTAGTGGGGCCACCCCCGATCTTC

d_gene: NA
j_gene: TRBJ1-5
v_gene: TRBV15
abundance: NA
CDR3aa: CATSRVAGRGNQPQHF
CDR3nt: TGTGCCACCAGCAGAGTTGCCGGGCGGGGCAATCAGCCCCAGCATTTT

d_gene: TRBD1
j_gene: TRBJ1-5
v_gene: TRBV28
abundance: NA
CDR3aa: CASSTRGPGQPQHF
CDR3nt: TGTGCCAGCAGTACGAGGGGGCCCGGTCAGCCCCAGCATTTT

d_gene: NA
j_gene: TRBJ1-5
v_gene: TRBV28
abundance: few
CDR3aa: CASSLSRSGREQPQHF
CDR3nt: TGTGCCAGCAGTTTATCCCGTTCAGGGCGCGAACAGCCCCAGCATTTT

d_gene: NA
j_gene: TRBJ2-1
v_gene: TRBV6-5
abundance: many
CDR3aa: CASSYFASYNEQFF
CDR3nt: TGTGCCAGCAGTTACTTTGCCAGTTACAATGAGCAGTTCTTC

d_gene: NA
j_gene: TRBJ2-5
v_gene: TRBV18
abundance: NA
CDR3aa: CASSPQQETQYF
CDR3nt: TGTGCCAGCTCACCACAACAAGAGACCCAGTACTTC